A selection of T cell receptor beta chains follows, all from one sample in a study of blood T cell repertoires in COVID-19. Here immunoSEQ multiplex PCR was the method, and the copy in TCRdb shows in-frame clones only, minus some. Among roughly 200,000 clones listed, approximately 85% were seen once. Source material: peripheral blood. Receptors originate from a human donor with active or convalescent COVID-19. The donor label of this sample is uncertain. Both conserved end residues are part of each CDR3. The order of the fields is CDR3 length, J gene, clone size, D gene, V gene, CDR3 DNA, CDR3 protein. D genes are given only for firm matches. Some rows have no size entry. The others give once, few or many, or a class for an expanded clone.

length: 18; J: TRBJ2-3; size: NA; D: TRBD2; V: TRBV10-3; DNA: TGTGCCATCAGGCTGACCTCCGGGACTAGCGGTAACACAGATACGCAGTATTTT; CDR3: CAIRLTSGTSGNTDTQYF
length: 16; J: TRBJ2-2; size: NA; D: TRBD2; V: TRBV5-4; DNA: TGTGCCAGCAGCTGGGGACTAGCGGGAGAGACCGGGGAGCTGTTTTTT; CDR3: CASSWGLAGETGELFF
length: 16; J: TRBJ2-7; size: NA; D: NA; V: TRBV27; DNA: TGTGCCAGCAGTCCCATCTTGGCAGGGAGGTCCTACGAGCAGTACTTC; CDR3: CASSPILAGRSYEQYF
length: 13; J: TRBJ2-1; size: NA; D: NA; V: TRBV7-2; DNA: TGTGCCAGCAGCTTAGGTCCCAGGGAAGTGCAGTTCTTC; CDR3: CASSLGPREVQFF
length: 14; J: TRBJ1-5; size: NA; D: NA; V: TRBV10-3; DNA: TGTGCCATCGGCGGGACGGGAAGCAATCAGCCCCAGCATTTT; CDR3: CAIGGTGSNQPQHF
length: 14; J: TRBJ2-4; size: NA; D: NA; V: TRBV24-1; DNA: TGTGCCACCAGTAGAACAGGCCCCGGATCCATTCAGTACTTC; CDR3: CATSRTGPGSIQYF
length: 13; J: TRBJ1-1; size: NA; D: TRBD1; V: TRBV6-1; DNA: TGTGCCAGCAGTGAGACAGGGAGTACTGAAGCTTTCTTT; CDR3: CASSETGSTEAFF
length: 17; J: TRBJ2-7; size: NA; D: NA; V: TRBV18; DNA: TGTGCCAGCTCCCCCTTCTCGCCGGGACTGGGTCATGGGGAGCAGTACTTC; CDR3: CASSPFSPGLGHGEQYF
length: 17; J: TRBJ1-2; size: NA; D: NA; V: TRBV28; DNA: TGTGCCAGCAGTTACCAGGCCTCCCGTCGCGGGGTCTATGGCTACACCTTC; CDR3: CASSYQASRRGVYGYTF
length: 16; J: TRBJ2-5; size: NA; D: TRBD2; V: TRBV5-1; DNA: TGCGCCAGCAGCTTGGAAAGCGGGGGGAGCGGGGAGACCCAGTACTTC; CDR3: CASSLESGGSGETQYF
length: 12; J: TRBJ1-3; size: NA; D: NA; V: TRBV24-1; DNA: TGTGCCACCTTACGGGTGGGAAACACCATATATTTT; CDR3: CATLRVGNTIYF
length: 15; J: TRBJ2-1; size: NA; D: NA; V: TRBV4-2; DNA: TGTGCCAGCAGCCAAGATCAGACAGGATACAATGAGCAGTTCTTC; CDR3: CASSQDQTGYNEQFF
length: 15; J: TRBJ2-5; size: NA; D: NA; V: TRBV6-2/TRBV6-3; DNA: TGTGCCAGCAGTTACCCGCCAGGGTTGGTGGAGACCCAGTACTTC; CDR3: CASSYPPGLVETQYF
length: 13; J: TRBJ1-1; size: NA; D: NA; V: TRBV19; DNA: TGTGCCAGTGGGATACAGGAGAACACTGAAGCTTTCTTT; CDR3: CASGIQENTEAFF
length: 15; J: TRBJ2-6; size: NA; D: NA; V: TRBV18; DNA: TGTGCCAGCTCACCACCCTACTCTGGGGCCAACGTCCTGACTTTC; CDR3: CASSPPYSGANVLTF
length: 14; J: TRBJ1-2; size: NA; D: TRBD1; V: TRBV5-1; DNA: TGCGCCAGCAGCATAGGGACAGTAGCCTATGGCTACACCTTC; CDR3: CASSIGTVAYGYTF
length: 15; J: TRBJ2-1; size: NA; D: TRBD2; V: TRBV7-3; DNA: TGTGCCAGCAGCTCTATGGGGACCAGCGGGGGTGAGCAGTTCTTC; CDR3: CASSSMGTSGGEQFF
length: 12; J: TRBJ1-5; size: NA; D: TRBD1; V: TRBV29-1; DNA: TGCAGCGCCAGGACAGGGAGGCAGCCCCAGCATTTT; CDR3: CSARTGRQPQHF
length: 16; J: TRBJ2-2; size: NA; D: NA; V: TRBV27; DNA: TGTGCCAGCAGTTTACTGGCAGGGGTGAACACCGGGGAGCTGTTTTTT; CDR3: CASSLLAGVNTGELFF
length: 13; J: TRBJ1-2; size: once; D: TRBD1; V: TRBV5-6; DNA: TGTGCCAGCAGCTTTGGACAGGGAGGTGGCTACACCTTC; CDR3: CASSFGQGGGYTF
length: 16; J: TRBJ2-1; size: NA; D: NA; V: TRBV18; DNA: TGTGCCAGCTCACCTCAAACCAGGGGGGTACACAATGAGCAGTTCTTC; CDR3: CASSPQTRGVHNEQFF
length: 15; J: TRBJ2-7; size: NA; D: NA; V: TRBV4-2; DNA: TGTGCCAGCAGCCAAAATTCCGGCAGCGGCTACGAGCAGTACTTC; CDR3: CASSQNSGSGYEQYF
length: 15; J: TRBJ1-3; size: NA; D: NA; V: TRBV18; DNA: TGTGCCAGCTCACCCACCGGGGGTTATGGAAACACCATATATTTT; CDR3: CASSPTGGYGNTIYF
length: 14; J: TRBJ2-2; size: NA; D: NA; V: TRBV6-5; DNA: TGTGCCAGCAGTTCGGGACTGCTCACCGGGGAGCTGTTTTTT; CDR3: CASSSGLLTGELFF
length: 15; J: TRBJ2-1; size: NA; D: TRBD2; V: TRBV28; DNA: TGTGCCAGCATCAAACTAGCGGGGGCCTACAATGAGCAGTTCTTC; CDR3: CASIKLAGAYNEQFF